This T cell receptor beta chain was captured by sequencing in a study of identical twins. V was shortened by 0 bases and J by 4 bases, with 6 bases between the two germline ends. Looked up from germline, CDR1 is SGHVS and CDR2 is FQNEAQ. CDR3 size: 13 residues. The table lists this clonotype with a few counts. TCRdb called the 5' RACE reads again in MiXCR, with one record for every CDR3 protein. The table includes 650,000 to 750,000 distinct CDR3 sequences, about 20% detected once. The sample also formed part of further work on T cells expressing NK-cell markers. From that report: Expanded NKG2C+ T cell clones had unclear HCMV specificity.

The chain employs TRBV7-8 and TRBJ1-2, with D unclear. The origin of this receptor is a woman aged 18 to 35 in good health. Sequencing input: PBMCs. CDR3 in amino acids: CASSLASSYGYTF. The CDR3 coding sequence is TGTGCCAGCAGCTTAGCCTCCTCCTATGGCTACACCTTC.